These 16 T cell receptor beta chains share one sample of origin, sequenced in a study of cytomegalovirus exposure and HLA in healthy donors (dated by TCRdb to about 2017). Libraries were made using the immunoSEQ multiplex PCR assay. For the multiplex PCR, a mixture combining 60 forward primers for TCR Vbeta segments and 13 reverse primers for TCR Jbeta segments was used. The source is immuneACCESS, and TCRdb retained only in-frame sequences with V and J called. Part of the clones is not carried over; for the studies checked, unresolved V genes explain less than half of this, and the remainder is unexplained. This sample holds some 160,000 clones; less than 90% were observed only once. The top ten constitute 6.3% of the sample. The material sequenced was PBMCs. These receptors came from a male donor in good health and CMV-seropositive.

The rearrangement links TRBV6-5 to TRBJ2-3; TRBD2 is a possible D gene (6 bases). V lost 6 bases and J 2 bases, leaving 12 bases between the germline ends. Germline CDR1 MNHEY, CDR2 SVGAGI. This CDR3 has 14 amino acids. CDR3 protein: CASRPPGATDTQYF. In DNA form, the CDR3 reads TGTGCCAGCAGGCCACCGGGAGCCACAGATACGCAGTATTTT.

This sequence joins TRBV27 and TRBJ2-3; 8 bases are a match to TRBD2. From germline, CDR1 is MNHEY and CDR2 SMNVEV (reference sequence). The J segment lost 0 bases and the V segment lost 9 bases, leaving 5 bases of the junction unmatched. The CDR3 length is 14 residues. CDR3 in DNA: TGTGCCAGTCTAGCGGGCTATAGCACAGATACGCAGTATTTT. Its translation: CASLAGYSTDTQYF.

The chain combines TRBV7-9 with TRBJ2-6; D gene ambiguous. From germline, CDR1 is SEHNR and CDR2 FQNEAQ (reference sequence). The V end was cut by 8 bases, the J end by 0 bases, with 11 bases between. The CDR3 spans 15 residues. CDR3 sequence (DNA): TGTGCCAGCGCGGCCCCATCCTCTGGGGCCAACGTCCTGACTTTC. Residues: CASAAPSSGANVLTF.

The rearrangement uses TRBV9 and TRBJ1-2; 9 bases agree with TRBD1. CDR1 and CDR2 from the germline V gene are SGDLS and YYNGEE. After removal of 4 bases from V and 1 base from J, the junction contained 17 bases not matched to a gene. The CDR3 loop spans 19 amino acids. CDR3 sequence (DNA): TGTGCCAGCAGCCCAGGGGGGGGGACAGGGAACTTACTTAACTATGGCTACACCTTC. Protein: CASSPGGGTGNLLNYGYTF.

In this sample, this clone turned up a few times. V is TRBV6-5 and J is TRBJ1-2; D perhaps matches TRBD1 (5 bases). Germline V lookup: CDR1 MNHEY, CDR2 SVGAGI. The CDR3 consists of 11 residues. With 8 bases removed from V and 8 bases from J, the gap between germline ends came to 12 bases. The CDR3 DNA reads TGTGCCAGCGGCGGGGCCGAGGGCTACACCTTC. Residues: CASGGAEGYTF.

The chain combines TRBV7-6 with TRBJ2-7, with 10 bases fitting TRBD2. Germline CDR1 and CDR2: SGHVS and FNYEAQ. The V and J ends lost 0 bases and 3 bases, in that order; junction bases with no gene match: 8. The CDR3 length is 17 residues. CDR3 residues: CASSLAGSSGRVYEQYF. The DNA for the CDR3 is TGTGCCAGCAGCTTAGCGGGGTCTAGCGGGAGAGTCTACGAGCAGTACTTC.

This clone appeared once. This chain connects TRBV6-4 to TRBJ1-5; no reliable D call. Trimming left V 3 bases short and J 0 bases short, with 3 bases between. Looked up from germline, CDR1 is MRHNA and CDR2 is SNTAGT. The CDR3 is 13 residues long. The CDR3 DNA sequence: TGTGCCAGCAGTGAGTATAGCAATCAGCCCCAGCATTTT. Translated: CASSEYSNQPQHF.

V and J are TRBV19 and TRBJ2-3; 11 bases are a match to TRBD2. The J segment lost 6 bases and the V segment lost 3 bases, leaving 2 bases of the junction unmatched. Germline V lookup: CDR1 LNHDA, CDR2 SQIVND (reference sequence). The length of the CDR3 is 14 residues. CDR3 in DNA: TGTGCCAGTAGTATCTCTAGCGGGAGGGATACGCAGTATTTT. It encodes CASSISSGRDTQYF.

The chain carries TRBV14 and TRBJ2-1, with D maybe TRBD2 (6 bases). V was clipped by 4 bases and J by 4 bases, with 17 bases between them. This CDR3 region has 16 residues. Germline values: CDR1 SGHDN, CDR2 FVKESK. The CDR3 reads CASSLFAGSWYNEQFF. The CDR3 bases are TGTGCCAGCAGCCTCTTCGCCGGGAGCTGGTACAATGAGCAGTTCTTC.

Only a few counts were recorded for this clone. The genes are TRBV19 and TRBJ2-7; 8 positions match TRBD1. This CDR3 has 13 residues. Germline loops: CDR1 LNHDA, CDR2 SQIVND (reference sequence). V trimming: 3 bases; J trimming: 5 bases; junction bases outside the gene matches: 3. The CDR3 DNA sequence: TGTGCCAGTAGTATGGCAGGGGGCAACGAGCAGTACTTC. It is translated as CASSMAGGNEQYF.

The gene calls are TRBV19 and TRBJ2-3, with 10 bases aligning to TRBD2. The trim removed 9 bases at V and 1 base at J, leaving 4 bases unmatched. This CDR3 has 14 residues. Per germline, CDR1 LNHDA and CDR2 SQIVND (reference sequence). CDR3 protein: CASASGGGTDTQYF. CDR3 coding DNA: TGTGCCAGCGCCAGCGGGGGGGGCACAGATACGCAGTATTTT.

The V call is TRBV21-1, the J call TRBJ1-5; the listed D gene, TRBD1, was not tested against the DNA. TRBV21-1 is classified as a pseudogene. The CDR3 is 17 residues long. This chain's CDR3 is CASSLLRQGGIGQPQHF. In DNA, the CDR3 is TGTGCCAGCAGCCTCCTACGACAGGGGGGAATTGGTCAGCCCCAGCATTTT.

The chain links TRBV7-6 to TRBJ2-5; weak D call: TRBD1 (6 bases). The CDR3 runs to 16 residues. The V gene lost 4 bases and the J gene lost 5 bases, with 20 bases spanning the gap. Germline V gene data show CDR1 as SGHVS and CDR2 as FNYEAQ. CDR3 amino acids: CASSSPKQGRRETQYF. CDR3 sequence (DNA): TGTGCCAGCAGCTCCCCTAAACAGGGAAGGAGGGAGACCCAGTACTTC.

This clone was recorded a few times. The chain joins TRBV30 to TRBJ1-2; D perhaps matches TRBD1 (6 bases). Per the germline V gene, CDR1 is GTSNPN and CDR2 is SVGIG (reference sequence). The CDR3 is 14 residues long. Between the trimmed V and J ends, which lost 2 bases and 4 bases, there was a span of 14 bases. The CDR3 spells CAWSPRGGSYGYTF. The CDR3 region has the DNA TGTGCCTGGAGTCCCAGGGGAGGGTCCTATGGCTACACCTTC.

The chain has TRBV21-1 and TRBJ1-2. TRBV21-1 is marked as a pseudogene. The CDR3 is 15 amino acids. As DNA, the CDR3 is TGTGCCAGCAGCAAAAGGGCGGCGGGGATAAGTGGCTACACCTTC. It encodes CASSKRAAGISGYTF.

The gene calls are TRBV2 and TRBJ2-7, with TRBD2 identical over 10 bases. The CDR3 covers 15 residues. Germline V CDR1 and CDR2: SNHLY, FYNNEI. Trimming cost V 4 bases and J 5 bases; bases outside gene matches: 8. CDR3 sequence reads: CASSGSSGRTHEQYF. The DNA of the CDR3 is TGTGCCAGCAGTGGTTCTAGCGGGAGAACCCACGAGCAGTACTTC.